These 8 T cell receptor beta chains were sequenced from one sample in a study of T cells in localized non-small cell lung cancer. Clones were read by immunoSEQ multiplex PCR, and TCRdb kept only the in-frame ones, dropping some. The table lists fewer than 40,000 clones, over 75% of them singletons. Source: peripheral blood, taken before any cancer treatment. These TCRs come from a male donor older than 55 with stage III lung adenocarcinoma.

This chain connects TRBV4-2 to TRBJ2-5, with 10 bases aligning to TRBD2. CDR1 is LGHNA and CDR2 is YNFKEQ in the germline V gene. The CDR3 has 17 amino acids. Trimming cost V 1 base and J 5 bases; bases outside gene matches: 10. In nucleotides, the CDR3 is TGTGCCAGCAGCCAAGGGGCTAGCGGGGGCTTTTACGAGACCCAGTACTTC. Translated: CASSQGASGGFYETQYF.

The rearrangement joins TRBV5-1 to TRBJ1-3; D is unresolved. The CDR3 is 16 amino acids. V lost 1 base and J lost 0, with 11 bases in between. Germline assignment: CDR1 SGHRS and CDR2 YFSETQ. This CDR3 is CASSLQAVSSGNTIYF. The CDR3 bases are TGCGCCAGCAGCTTGCAGGCAGTCAGCTCTGGAAACACCATATATTTT.

The rearrangement uses TRBV29-1 and TRBJ2-1; 7 positions match TRBD1. The CDR3 spans 14 residues. V lost 2 bases, J lost 6 bases, and 7 bases stayed unmatched. From germline, CDR1 is SQVTM and CDR2 ANQGSEA. CDR3 protein: CSVEKGRQGNEQFF. The CDR3 DNA sequence: TGCAGCGTTGAAAAAGGGAGACAGGGCAATGAGCAGTTCTTC.

This sequence joins TRBV7-9 and TRBJ1-3; 9 positions agree with TRBD1. The length of the CDR3 is 18 residues. Looked up from germline, CDR1 is SEHNR and CDR2 is FQNEAQ (reference sequence). Trimming at V came to 5 bases and at J to 5 bases, leaving 16 bases not matched to a gene. This CDR3 reads CASSRIHTGQGSRNTIYF. For the CDR3, the DNA is TGTGCCAGCAGCCGAATCCACACGGGACAGGGTTCGAGAAACACCATATATTTT.

The chain has TRBV7-2 and TRBJ2-3; D assignment may be TRBD1 or TRBD2 (5 bases each). Trimming took off 6 bases at V and 2 bases at J, with 21 bases between the two ends. The CDR3 consists of 17 residues. Germline CDR1 is SGHTA and CDR2 is FQGNSA. The DNA for the CDR3 is TGTGCCAGCAGTCCAATGTCGGGACGCAAAGCCACAGATACGCAGTATTTT. It encodes CASSPMSGRKATDTQYF.

CDR3 DNA sequence: TGTGCCAGTAGTATAGCGGGATCAAGTTCACCCCTCCACTTT. It encodes CASSIAGSSSPLHF. This chain joins TRBV19 and TRBJ1-6; D remains unclear. V shed 1 base and J shed 9 bases, with 10 bases lying between them. The CDR3 runs to 14 residues. Germline CDR1 is LNHDA and CDR2 is SQIVND (reference sequence).

This chain uses TRBV19 with TRBJ2-3, with 10 bases aligning to TRBD1. The V segment lost 6 bases and the J segment 8 bases; nucleotides outside the gene matches: 11. This CDR3 is 15 amino acids long. Germline V CDR1 and CDR2: LNHDA, SQIVND (reference sequence). The CDR3 nucleotides are TGTGCCAGTAGGCCTAGACAGGGGGCGAGAGGTACGCAGTATTTT. It specifies CASRPRQGARGTQYF.

The rearrangement uses TRBV18 and TRBJ2-3, with unresolved D. This CDR3 has 14 residues. V lost 8 bases, J lost 2 bases, and 14 bases lay in between. From germline, CDR1 is KGHSH and CDR2 LQKENI. CDR3 in amino acids: CASVPGGYTDTQYF. The CDR3 coding sequence is TGTGCCAGCGTTCCTGGCGGATACACAGATACGCAGTATTTT.